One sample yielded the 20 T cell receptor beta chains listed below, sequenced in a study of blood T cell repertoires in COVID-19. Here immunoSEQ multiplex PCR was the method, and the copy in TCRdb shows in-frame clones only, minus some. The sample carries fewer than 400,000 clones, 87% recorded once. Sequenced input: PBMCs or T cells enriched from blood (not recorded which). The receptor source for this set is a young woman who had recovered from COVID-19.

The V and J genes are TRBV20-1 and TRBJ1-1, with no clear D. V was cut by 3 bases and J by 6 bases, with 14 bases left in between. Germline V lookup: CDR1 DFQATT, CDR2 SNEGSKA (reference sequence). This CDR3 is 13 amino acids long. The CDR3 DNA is TGCAGTGCTAGTGTTTACAGTTACGCTGAAGCTTTCTTT. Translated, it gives CSASVYSYAEAFF.

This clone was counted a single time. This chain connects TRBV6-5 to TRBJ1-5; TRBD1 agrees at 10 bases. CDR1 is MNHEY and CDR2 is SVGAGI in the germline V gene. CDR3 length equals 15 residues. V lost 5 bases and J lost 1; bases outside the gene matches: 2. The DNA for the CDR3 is TGTGCCAGCAGTATGGACAGGGGGAGCAATCAGCCCCAGCATTTT. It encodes CASSMDRGSNQPQHF.

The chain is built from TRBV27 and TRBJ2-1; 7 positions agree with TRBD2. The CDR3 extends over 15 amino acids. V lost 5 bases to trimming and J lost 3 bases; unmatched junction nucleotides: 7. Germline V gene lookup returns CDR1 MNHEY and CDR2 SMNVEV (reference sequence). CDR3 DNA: TGTGCCAGCAGTCCCAAAGCGGGAATCTACAATGAGCAGTTCTTC. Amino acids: CASSPKAGIYNEQFF.

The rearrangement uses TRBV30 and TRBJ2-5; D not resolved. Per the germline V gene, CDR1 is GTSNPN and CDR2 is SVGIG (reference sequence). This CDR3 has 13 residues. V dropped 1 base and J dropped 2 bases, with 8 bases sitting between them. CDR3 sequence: CAWSGSNQETQYF. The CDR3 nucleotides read TGTGCCTGGAGTGGTAGTAATCAAGAGACCCAGTACTTC.

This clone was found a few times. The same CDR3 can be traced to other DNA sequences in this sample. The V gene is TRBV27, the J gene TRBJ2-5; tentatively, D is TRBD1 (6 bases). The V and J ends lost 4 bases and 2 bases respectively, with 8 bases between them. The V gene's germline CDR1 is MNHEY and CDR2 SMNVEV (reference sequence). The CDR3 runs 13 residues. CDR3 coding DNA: TGTGCCAGCAGTTCCAGGGGACAAGAGACCCAGTACTTC. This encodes CASSSRGQETQYF.

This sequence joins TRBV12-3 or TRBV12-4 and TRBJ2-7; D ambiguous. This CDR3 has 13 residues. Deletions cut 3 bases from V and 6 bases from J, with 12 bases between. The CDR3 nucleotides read TGTGCCAGCAGTTTTCGTCTCCTAATCGAGCAGTACTTC. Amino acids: CASSFRLLIEQYF.

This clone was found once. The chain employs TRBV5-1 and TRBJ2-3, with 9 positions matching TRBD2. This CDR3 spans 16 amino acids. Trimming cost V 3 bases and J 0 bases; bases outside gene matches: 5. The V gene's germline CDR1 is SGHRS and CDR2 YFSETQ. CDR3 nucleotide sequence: TGCGCCAGCAGCTCCTTAGCGGGAGTCAGCACAGATACGCAGTATTTT. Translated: CASSSLAGVSTDTQYF.

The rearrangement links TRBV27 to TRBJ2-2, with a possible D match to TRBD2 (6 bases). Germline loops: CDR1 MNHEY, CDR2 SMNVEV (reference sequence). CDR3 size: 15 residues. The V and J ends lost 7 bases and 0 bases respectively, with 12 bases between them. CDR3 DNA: TGTGCCAGCACGTATGGGACTCCGAACACCGGGGAGCTGTTTTTT. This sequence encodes CASTYGTPNTGELFF.

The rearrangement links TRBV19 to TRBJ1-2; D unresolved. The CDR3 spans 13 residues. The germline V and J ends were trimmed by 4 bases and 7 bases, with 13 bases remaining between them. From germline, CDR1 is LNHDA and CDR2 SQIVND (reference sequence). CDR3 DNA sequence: TGTGCCAGTAGTACTCCGGGAGGCCCTGGCTACACCTTC. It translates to CASSTPGGPGYTF.

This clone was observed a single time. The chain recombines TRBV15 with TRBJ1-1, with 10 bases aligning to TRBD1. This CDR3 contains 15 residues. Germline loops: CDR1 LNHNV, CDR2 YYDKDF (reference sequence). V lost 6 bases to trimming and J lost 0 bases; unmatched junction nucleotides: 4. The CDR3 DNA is TGTGCCACCAGAAGGGACAGGGGACTGAACACTGAAGCTTTCTTT. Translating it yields CATRRDRGLNTEAFF.

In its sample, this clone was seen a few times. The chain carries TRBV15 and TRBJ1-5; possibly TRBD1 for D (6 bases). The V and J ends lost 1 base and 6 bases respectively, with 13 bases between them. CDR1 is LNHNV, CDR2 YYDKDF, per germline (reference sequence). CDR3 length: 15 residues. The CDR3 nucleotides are TGTGCCACCAGCAGAGCGATACAGGGAAGTCAGCCCCAGCATTTT. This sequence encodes CATSRAIQGSQPQHF.

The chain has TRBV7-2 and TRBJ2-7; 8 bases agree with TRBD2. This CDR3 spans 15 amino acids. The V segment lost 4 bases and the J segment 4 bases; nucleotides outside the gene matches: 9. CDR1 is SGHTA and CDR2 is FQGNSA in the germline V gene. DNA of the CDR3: TGTGCCAGCAGCTCAAGTGCGGGAGGCTCTTACGAGCAGTACTTC. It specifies CASSSSAGGSYEQYF.

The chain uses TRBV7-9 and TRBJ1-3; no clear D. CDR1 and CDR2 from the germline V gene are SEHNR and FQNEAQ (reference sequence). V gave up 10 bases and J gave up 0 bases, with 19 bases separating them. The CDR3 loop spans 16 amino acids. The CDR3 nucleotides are TGTGCCATATATCTAGCGGAGGGAAGCTCTGGAAACACCATATATTTT. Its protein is CAIYLAEGSSGNTIYF.

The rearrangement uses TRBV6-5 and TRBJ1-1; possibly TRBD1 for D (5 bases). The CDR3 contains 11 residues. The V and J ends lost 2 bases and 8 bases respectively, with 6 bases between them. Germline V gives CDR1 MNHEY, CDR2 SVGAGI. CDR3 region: CASSYHREAFF. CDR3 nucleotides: TGTGCCAGCAGTTACCACAGGGAAGCTTTCTTT.

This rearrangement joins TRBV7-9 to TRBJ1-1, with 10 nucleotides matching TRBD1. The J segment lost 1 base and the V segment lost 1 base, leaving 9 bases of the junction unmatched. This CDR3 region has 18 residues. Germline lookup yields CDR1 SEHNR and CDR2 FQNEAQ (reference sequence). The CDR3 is CASSLGTGGGSRNTEAFF. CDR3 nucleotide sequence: TGTGCCAGCAGCTTAGGGACAGGGGGAGGATCTCGGAACACTGAAGCTTTCTTT.

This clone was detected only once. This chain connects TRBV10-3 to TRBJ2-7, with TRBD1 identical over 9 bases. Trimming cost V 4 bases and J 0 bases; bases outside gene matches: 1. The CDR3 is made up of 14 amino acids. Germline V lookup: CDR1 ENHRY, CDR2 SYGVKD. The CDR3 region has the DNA TGTGCCATCAGTGGACAGGGGGACTCCTACGAGCAGTACTTC. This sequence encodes CAISGQGDSYEQYF.

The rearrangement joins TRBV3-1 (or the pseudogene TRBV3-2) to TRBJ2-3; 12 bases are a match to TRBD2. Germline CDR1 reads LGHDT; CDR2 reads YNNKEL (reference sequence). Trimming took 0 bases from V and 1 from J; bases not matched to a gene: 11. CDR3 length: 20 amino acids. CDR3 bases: TGTGCCAGCAGCCAAGATCTTACGACTAGCGGGAGTCTCGGCACAGATACGCAGTATTTT. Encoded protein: CASSQDLTTSGSLGTDTQYF.

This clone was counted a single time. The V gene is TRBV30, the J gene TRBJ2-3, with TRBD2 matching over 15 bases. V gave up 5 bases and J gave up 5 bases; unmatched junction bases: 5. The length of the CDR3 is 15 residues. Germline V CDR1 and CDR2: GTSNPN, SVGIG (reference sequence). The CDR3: CAWGSGLAGGDTQYF. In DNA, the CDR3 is TGTGCCTGGGGATCGGGACTAGCGGGGGGAGATACGCAGTATTTT.

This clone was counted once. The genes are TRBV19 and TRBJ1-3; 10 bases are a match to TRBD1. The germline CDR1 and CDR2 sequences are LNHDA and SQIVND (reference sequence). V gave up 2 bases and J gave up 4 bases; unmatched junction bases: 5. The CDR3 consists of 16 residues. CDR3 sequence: CASSIQRTGGGNTIYF. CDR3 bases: TGTGCCAGTAGTATACAACGGACAGGGGGAGGAAACACCATATATTTT.

As DNA, the CDR3 is TGTGCCAGCCGGAGACCCCAACGAGAGGTACCCTCTGGAAACACCATATATTTT. Protein sequence: CASRRPQREVPSGNTIYF. The chain joins TRBV11-3 to TRBJ1-3; no firm D call. The germline gives CDR1 SGHNT, CDR2 YENEEA. Trimming cost V 8 bases and J 0 bases, with 23 bases left between them. This CDR3 has 18 amino acids.